What follows are 12 T cell receptor beta chains derived from one specimen sequenced in a study of shared T cell receptors in the human thymus. Profiled with immunoSEQ multiplex PCR; TCRdb holds only in-frame clones, not every one. The repertoire holds some 720,000 clones, around 89% seen once, with about 0.01% in the top ten. This sample also belongs to another study, concerning human thymus T cells.

The specimen was thymocytes. The receptors originated from a boy in the first two years of life with a congenital heart defect.

The chain combines TRBV15 with TRBJ2-7; 11 bases agree with TRBD2. Per germline, CDR1 LNHNV and CDR2 YYDKDF (reference sequence). This CDR3 region has 15 residues. The trim removed 9 bases at V and 0 bases at J, leaving 7 bases unmatched. DNA for the CDR3: TGTGCCACTCGTGTAGCGGGAGGGAACTCCTACGAGCAGTACTTC. The encoded protein is CATRVAGGNSYEQYF.

The V call is TRBV4-3, the J call TRBJ2-7; 7 bases are shared with TRBD1. This CDR3 is built from 16 residues. Per the germline V gene, CDR1 is LGHNA and CDR2 is YSLEER. V was pared by 1 base and J by 3 bases, with 9 bases of the junction left unmatched. The CDR3 sequence is CASSQAGTGAGYEQYF. DNA of the CDR3: TGCGCCAGCAGCCAAGCGGGAACAGGGGCGGGCTACGAGCAGTACTTC.

The chain links TRBV2 to TRBJ1-1, with 9 positions matching TRBD1. The CDR3 is 11 amino acids. Germline values: CDR1 SNHLY, CDR2 FYNNEI. V lost 7 bases to trimming and J lost 11 bases; unmatched junction nucleotides: 5. The CDR3 sequence is CASNGTGKAFF. The CDR3 DNA reads as TGTGCCAGCAATGGGACAGGGAAGGCTTTCTTT.

The genes are TRBV10-1 and TRBJ2-7; 7 bases are a match to TRBD2. With V trimmed by 7 bases and J by 3 bases, 6 bases remained unmatched. The CDR3 is 13 amino acids. The V gene's germline CDR1 is WNHNN and CDR2 SYGVQD (reference sequence). The DNA for the CDR3 is TGCGCCAGCACTCGGGGGGAAGGCTACGAGCAGTACTTC. Its translation is CASTRGEGYEQYF.

This clone was counted between two and nine times. The J gene is TRBJ1-4, the V gene TRBV4-3; 7 bases are a match to TRBD1. Germline loops: CDR1 LGHNA, CDR2 YSLEER. The CDR3 spans 15 residues. After removal of 2 bases from V and 4 bases from J, the junction contained 4 bases not matched to a gene. The DNA of the CDR3 is TGCGCCAGCAGCCAATTCCGGGACAGTAATGAAAAACTGTTTTTT. As protein: CASSQFRDSNEKLFF.

The chain employs TRBV2 and TRBJ2-7; weak D call: TRBD1 (5 bases). This CDR3 is built from 16 residues. V was clipped by 1 base and J by 1 base, with 14 bases between them. Looked up from germline, CDR1 is SNHLY and CDR2 is FYNNEI. Here the CDR3 DNA reads TGTGCCAGCAGTGAAGTCCAGGGCGAAGGGTCCTACGAGCAGTACTTC. This sequence encodes CASSEVQGEGSYEQYF.

The genes are TRBV6-6 and TRBJ2-7, with 7 bases lining up with TRBD2. The germline CDR1 and CDR2 sequences are MNHNY and SVGAGI (reference sequence). The CDR3 has 15 amino acids. V lost 0 bases, J lost 5 bases, and 7 bases stayed unmatched. The CDR3 here is CASSYSTAGRDEQYF. The CDR3 coding sequence is TGTGCCAGCAGTTACTCGACGGCAGGGAGGGACGAGCAGTACTTC.

The chain is built from TRBV7-2 and TRBJ2-7; D may be TRBD2 (6 bases). Deletions cut 0 bases from V and 0 bases from J, with 15 bases between. The V gene's germline CDR1 is SGHTA and CDR2 FQGNSA. The CDR3 has 17 amino acids. The CDR3 bases are TGTGCCAGCAGCTTAGCGACTGCTAGCGAGAGCTCCTACGAGCAGTACTTC. It is translated as CASSLATASESSYEQYF. Full variable domain (remainder filled in from reference TRBV7-2 and TRBJ2-7): GAGVSQSPSNKVTEKGKDVELRCDPISGHTALYWYRQSLGQGLEFLIYFQGNSAPDKSGLPSDRFSAERTGGSVSTLTIQRTQQEDSAVYLCASSLATASESSYEQYFGPGTRLTVT.

This sequence joins TRBV18 and TRBJ2-2, with D possibly TRBD1 on 5 matching bases. Looked up from germline, CDR1 is KGHSH and CDR2 is LQKENI. V gave up 4 bases and J gave up 4 bases, with 13 bases separating them. The CDR3 sequence is 15 residues long. CDR3 nucleotides: TGTGCCAGCTCACGCAGGGCTCGCGGCACCGGGGAGCTGTTTTTT. Its protein is CASSRRARGTGELFF.

This clone was observed a single time. The chain couples TRBV7-9 to TRBJ1-2; the match to TRBD1 covers 12 bases. Germline V gene sequence: CDR1 SEHNR, CDR2 FQNEAQ (reference sequence). Trimming cost V 7 bases and J 6 bases; bases outside gene matches: 9. There are 15 residues in the CDR3. CDR3: CASTQGQGAFDGYTF. The CDR3 nucleotides are TGTGCCAGCACACAGGGACAGGGGGCTTTTGATGGCTACACCTTC.

The gene calls are TRBV6-5 and TRBJ1-1; D unresolved. The CDR3 is 13 residues long. In germline, CDR1 is MNHEY, CDR2 SVGAGI. The ends were cut back, 6 bases at V and 4 bases at J, with 12 bases in the middle. CDR3 DNA: TGTGCCAGCAGGGTTGTCGGGGTCACTGAAGCTTTCTTT. It specifies CASRVVGVTEAFF.

This clone showed up just once. The chain uses TRBV27 and TRBJ1-4; perhaps TRBD1 as D (5 bases). Per germline, CDR1 MNHEY and CDR2 SMNVEV (reference sequence). The CDR3 runs 12 residues. Trimming left V 6 bases short and J 4 bases short, with 6 bases between. CDR3 amino acids: CASRQGNEKLFF. The DNA of the CDR3 is TGTGCCAGCAGGCAGGGTAATGAAAAACTGTTTTTT.